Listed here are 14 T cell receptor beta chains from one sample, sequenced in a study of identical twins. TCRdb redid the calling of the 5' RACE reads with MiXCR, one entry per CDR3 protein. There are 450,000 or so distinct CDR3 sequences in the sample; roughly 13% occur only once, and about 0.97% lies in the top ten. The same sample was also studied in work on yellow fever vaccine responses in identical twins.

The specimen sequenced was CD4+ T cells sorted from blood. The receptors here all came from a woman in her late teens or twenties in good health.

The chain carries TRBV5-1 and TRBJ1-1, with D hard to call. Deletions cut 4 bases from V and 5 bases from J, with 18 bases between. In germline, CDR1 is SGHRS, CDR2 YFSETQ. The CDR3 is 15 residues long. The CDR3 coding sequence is TGCGCCAGCAGCGAGGACGGTTCAGGAGGAACTGAAGCTTTCTTT. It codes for CASSEDGSGGTEAFF.

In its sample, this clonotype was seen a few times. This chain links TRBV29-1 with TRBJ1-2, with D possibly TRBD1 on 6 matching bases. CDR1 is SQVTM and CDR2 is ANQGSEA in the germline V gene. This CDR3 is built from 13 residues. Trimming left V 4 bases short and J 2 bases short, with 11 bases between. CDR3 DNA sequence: TGCAGCGTTGGGACGGGACAAAACTATGGCTACACCTTC. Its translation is CSVGTGQNYGYTF.

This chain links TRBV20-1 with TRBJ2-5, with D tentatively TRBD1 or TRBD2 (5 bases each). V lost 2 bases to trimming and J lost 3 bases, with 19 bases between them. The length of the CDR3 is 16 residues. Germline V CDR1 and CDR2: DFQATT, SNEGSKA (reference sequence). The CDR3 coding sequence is TGCAGTGCTAGATTAGACTACAGGATTAGGAAAGAGACCCAGTACTTC. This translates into CSARLDYRIRKETQYF.

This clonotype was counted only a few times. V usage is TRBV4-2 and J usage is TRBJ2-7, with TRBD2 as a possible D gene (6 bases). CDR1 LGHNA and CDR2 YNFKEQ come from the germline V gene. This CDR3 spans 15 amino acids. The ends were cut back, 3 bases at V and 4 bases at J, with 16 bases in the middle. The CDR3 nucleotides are TGTGCCAGCAGCCATGCGGGGCCAAGCGGTTACGAGCAGTACTTC. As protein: CASSHAGPSGYEQYF.

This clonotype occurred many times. The CDR3 nucleotides are TGTGCCAGCAGTCCAATCGCGAAGCACATTCAGTACTTC. Amino acids: CASSPIAKHIQYF. This rearrangement joins TRBV12-3 or TRBV12-4 to TRBJ2-4, with no clear D. CDR3 length equals 13 residues. Trimming stripped 5 bases from V and 8 bases from J, with 13 bases between.

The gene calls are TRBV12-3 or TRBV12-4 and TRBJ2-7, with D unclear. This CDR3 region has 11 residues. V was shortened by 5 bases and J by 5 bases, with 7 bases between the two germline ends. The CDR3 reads CASSRRDEQYF. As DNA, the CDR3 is TGTGCCAGCAGTCGTCGGGACGAGCAGTACTTC.

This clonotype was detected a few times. CDR3 DNA sequence: TGTGCCAGCAGGATCGACAGGTCTGGCTACGAGCAGTACTTC. This codes for CASRIDRSGYEQYF. The chain joins TRBV6-1 to TRBJ2-7; TRBD1 is a possible D gene (6 bases). Germline CDR1 is MNHNS and CDR2 is SASEGT. The CDR3 runs 14 residues. Trimming cost V 6 bases and J 3 bases, with 15 bases left between them.

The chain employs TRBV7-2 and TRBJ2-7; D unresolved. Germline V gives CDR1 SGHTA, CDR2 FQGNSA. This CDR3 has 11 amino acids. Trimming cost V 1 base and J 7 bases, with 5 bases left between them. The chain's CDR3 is CASSLDLEQYF. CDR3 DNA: TGTGCCAGCAGCTTAGATCTAGAGCAGTACTTC.

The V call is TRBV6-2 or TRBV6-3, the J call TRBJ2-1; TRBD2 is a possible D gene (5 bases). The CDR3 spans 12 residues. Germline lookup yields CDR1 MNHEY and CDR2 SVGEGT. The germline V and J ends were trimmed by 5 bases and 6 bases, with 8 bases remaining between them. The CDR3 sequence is CASSRTSNEQFF. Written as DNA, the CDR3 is TGTGCCAGCAGTCGCACTAGCAATGAGCAGTTCTTC.

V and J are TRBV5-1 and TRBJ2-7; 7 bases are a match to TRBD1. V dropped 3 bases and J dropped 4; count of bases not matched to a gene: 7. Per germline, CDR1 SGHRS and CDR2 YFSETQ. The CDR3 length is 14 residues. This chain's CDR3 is CASSSITGAYEQYF. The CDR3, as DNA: TGCGCCAGCAGCTCGATTACAGGGGCGTACGAGCAGTACTTC.

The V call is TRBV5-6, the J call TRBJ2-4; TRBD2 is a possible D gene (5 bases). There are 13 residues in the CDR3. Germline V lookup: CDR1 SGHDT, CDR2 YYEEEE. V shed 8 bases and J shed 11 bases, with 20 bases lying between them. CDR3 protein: CARSPGVLCFQYF. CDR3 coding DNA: TGTGCCAGGAGCCCCGGGGTCCTCTGCTTTCAGTACTTC.

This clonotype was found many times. The CDR3 sequence is CASSLGSLNSPLHF. The CDR3 region has the DNA TGTGCCAGCAGTTTGGGTAGCCTCAACTCACCCCTCCACTTT. V and J are TRBV12-3 or TRBV12-4 and TRBJ1-6, with D unclear. The length of the CDR3 is 14 residues. The V end lost 3 bases, the J end lost 10 bases, and 13 bases lay between the germline ends.

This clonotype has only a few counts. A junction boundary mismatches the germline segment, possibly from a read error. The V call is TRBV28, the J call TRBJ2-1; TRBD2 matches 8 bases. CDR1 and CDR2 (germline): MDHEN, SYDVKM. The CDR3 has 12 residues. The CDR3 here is CASSLEAGARVF. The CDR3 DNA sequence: TGTGCCAGCAGTTTGGAAGCGGGGGCCAGGGTCTTC.

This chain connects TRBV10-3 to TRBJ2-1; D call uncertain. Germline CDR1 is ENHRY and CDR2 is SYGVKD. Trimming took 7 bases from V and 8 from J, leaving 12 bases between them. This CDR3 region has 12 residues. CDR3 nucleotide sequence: TGTGCCATCAAACGGAGTGGGGATGAGCAGTTCTTC. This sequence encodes CAIKRSGDEQFF.